This record concerns one TCR beta chain sequence. This receptor's antigen is unknown. No base qualities exist here, and no much larger clone lies one base off it. These data are taken from a study of blood T cell repertoires in COVID-19 (dated by TCRdb to 2018 to 2021). In the study overall: Samples from collaborators originated in the United States, Italy and Spain and spanned both the acute and convalescent phases of COVID-19. The prospective study material was composed of cDNA or gDNA derived from T cells, B-cell-depleted T cells, or PBMCs. Subjects who had been exposed to COVID-19, were actively infected with it, or had recovered from it provided the deeply sampled blood TCRbeta repertoires that made up the dataset. The repertoires were released in a freely available public database intended as a resource for research on the immune response to SARS-CoV-2. Samples came from the ongoing ImmuneRACE study (first 160 participants) plus 1,254 subjects from 6 global collaborators. Nearly every sample came with metadata listing a de-identified subject ID, COVID-19 status, age in years and sex. Where available, HLA class I and class II types were taken from metadata supplied by the sample provider and were not determined by assay-based typing. General study outcomes and caveats: How much clinical and demographic metadata was included differed by source and by participant, and the metadata was provided uncurated.

TCRbeta CDR3 regions were amplified from genomic DNA by means of the immunoSEQ Assay, a bias-controlled multiplex PCR. For the original study's pipeline: The number of nucleated cells in each sample was estimated from the amplification of reference gene primers within the assay. To quantify the absolute abundance of each unique TCRbeta CDR3 rearrangement, sequence reads were collapsed and filtered. Productive Simpson clonality was computed per sample as the square root of Simpson's diversity index over productive rearrangements. The immuneACCESS repertoire file appears here via TCRdb, limited to in-frame rearrangements. These files lack a portion of the clones; in checked studies, under half of the deficit traces to unresolved V genes, and the cause of the others is not known. The DNA gave D and trimming, while V, J and clone size come from that table. The sample contains approximately 250,000 clones, about 89% of them found a single time. In total, the top ten clones hold approximately 1.5% of the sample.

V trim: 5 bases; J trim: 0 bases; unmatched bases: 6. Inclusive of the bounding cysteine and phenylalanine, the CDR3 is 15 residues long. The kept DNA is CDR3 alone, 45 bases in frame from the first base. CDR1 SGDLS and CDR2 YYNGEE are derived from the germline V gene. Another Seattle source contributed samples from volunteer blood donors who had recovered from COVID-19. Whole blood was collected in K2EDTA tubes by collaborating institutions according to the institutions' own protocols. Collaborator samples were shipped for TCRbeta analysis as frozen whole blood, isolated PBMCs, or DNA extracted from either sample type.

This chain joins TRBV9 to TRBJ2-3; TRBD2 agrees with 7 junctional bases. Sequenced: peripheral blood. The sequence was obtained from an older woman who had recovered from COVID-19. The sequenced DNA is TGTGCCAGCAGTCCTTCTAGCGGTAGCACAGATACGCAGTATTTT. Its translation is CASSPSSGSTDTQYF.